This T cell receptor beta chain appears in the sequencing data of a study of blood T cell repertoires in COVID-19. For the study at large: COVID-19 samples from acute and convalescent phases originated in the United States, Italy and Spain.

TCRdb's table, derived via immunoSEQ multiplex PCR, lists solely in-frame clones and lacks some. The table has around 140,000 clones, 88% seen once; the top ten hold about 11%. This sequence originates from a man in his 60s with active or convalescent COVID-19. Sample: peripheral blood.

For the CDR3, the DNA is TGCAGTGCTAGTAGGCGGGGGGCGGGCACTGAAGCTTTCTTT. The encoded protein is CSASRRGAGTEAFF. The gene calls are TRBV20-1 and TRBJ1-1; tentatively, D is TRBD1 (6 bases). The CDR3 has 14 amino acids. V was cut by 3 bases and J by 4 bases, with 15 bases left in between. Germline V gene lookup returns CDR1 DFQATT and CDR2 SNEGSKA (reference sequence).